Shown below are 20 T cell receptor beta chains from a single sample sequenced in a study of STAT5B mutations in CD4+ large granular lymphocyte leukemia. Here immunoSEQ multiplex PCR was the method, and the copy in TCRdb shows in-frame clones only, minus some. In the table there are roughly 5,900 clones, under 85% of which are singletons. The sequenced sample was PBMCs. The receptors here all came from an elderly man with CD4+ T-cell large granular lymphocyte leukemia.

The rearrangement links TRBV7-2 to TRBJ2-6; D remains ambiguous. Germline lookup yields CDR1 SGHTA and CDR2 FQGNSA. This CDR3 comprises 15 residues. With 2 bases removed from V and 0 bases from J, the gap between germline ends came to 5 bases. The CDR3: CASSLYVSGANVLTF. CDR3 nucleotides: TGTGCCAGCAGCTTATATGTCTCTGGGGCCAACGTCCTGACTTTC.

This sequence joins TRBV11-2 and TRBJ2-7; 8 bases are a match to TRBD1. J lost 4 bases, V lost 3 bases, and 8 bases had no gene match. There are 15 residues in the CDR3. Germline loops: CDR1 SGHAT, CDR2 FQNNGV. The CDR3 sequence: CASSFDRGGGYEQYF. The CDR3, as DNA: TGTGCCAGCAGCTTCGACAGGGGAGGAGGTTACGAGCAGTACTTC.

The J gene is TRBJ2-4, the V gene TRBV2, with D tentatively TRBD2 (6 bases). The CDR3 extends over 15 amino acids. The germline V and J ends were trimmed by 6 bases and 0 bases, with 12 bases remaining between them. CDR1 is SNHLY and CDR2 is FYNNEI in the germline V gene. This chain's CDR3 is CASRGRGLAKNIQYF. Here the CDR3 DNA reads TGTGCCAGCAGGGGGCGGGGACTAGCCAAAAACATTCAGTACTTC.

The gene calls are TRBV27 and TRBJ2-7; D tentatively fits TRBD1 or TRBD2 (5 bases each). CDR1 is MNHEY and CDR2 is SMNVEV in the germline V gene (reference sequence). The V and J ends lost 5 bases and 7 bases respectively, with 12 bases between them. This CDR3 has 12 residues. The CDR3 protein is CASSPPGPEQYF. DNA for the CDR3: TGTGCCAGCAGTCCCCCGGGACCGGAGCAGTACTTC.

The gene calls are TRBV4-3 and TRBJ1-4; D gene ambiguous. The germline V and J ends were trimmed by 0 bases and 7 bases, with 9 bases remaining between them. Germline loops: CDR1 LGHNA, CDR2 YSLEER. The CDR3 spans 14 residues. CDR3 DNA: TGCGCCAGCAGCCAAGAGCTCGGTCTTGAAAAACTGTTTTTT. This gives the protein CASSQELGLEKLFF.

V gene TRBV7-9 combines with J gene TRBJ2-1; 7 positions match TRBD2. Germline CDR1 is SEHNR and CDR2 is FQNEAQ (reference sequence). Trimming took 5 bases from V and 8 from J; bases not matched to a gene: 9. This CDR3 comprises 14 residues. CDR3 region: CASSIRTSADEQFF. CDR3 DNA sequence: TGTGCCAGCAGCATAAGGACTAGTGCGGATGAGCAGTTCTTC.

The chain combines TRBV11-2 with TRBJ2-7, with TRBD2 matching 9 bases. V trimming: 4 bases; J trimming: 1 base; junction bases outside the gene matches: 5. The CDR3 is 15 amino acids. CDR1 is SGHAT and CDR2 is FQNNGV in the germline V gene. In DNA form, the CDR3 reads TGTGCCAGCAGCTCGCTAGCGGGGCGGTCCTACGAGCAGTACTTC. Protein product: CASSSLAGRSYEQYF.

The chain employs TRBV4-1 and TRBJ1-3; D may be TRBD1 (6 bases). The CDR3 runs to 15 residues. CDR1 MGHRA and CDR2 YSYEKL come from the germline V gene. V dropped 0 bases and J dropped 2 bases, with 8 bases sitting between them. In DNA form, the CDR3 reads TGCGCCAGCAGCCAAGACAGGGGAACTGGAAACACCATATATTTT. It specifies CASSQDRGTGNTIYF.

CDR3 protein: CASSDAEPYEQYF. Here the CDR3 DNA reads TGTGCCAGCAGTGACGCAGAACCCTACGAGCAGTACTTC. The chain joins TRBV2 to TRBJ2-7; D is ambiguous. With 3 bases removed from V and 2 bases from J, the gap between germline ends came to 8 bases. The CDR3 runs to 13 residues. Germline CDR1 and CDR2: SNHLY and FYNNEI.

V gene TRBV7-8 combines with J gene TRBJ2-7, with D hard to call. CDR3 size: 15 residues. In germline, CDR1 is SGHVS, CDR2 FQNEAQ. Trimming pared 1 base from V and 6 bases from J, leaving 16 bases between. The CDR3: CASSLEVARVREQYF. CDR3 nucleotides: TGTGCCAGCAGCTTAGAAGTAGCCCGGGTGCGCGAGCAGTACTTC.

The chain has TRBV7-9 and TRBJ1-2; D is unresolved. The CDR3 consists of 10 residues. Trimming took 1 base from V and 9 from J, leaving 3 bases between them. Germline V gene data show CDR1 as SEHNR and CDR2 as FQNEAQ (reference sequence). For the CDR3, the DNA is TGTGCCAGCAGCTTAGACAGCTACACCTTC. Protein: CASSLDSYTF.

CDR3 DNA sequence: TGTGCCAGCAGCCCCGGACAGGGCGCAACTAATGAAAAACTGTTTTTT. As protein: CASSPGQGATNEKLFF. This chain uses TRBV7-6 with TRBJ1-4; 8 nucleotides match TRBD1. The V gene's germline CDR1 is SGHVS and CDR2 FNYEAQ. After removal of 5 bases from V and 0 bases from J, the junction contained 5 bases not matched to a gene. The CDR3 is 16 residues long.

The chain joins TRBV27 to TRBJ1-6; D not resolved. The V end was cut by 10 bases, the J end by 7 bases, with 11 bases between. The CDR3 runs 12 residues. CDR1 is MNHEY, CDR2 SMNVEV, per germline (reference sequence). The CDR3 DNA reads as TGTGCCACCACTACGATCAATTCACCCCTCCACTTT. Protein sequence: CATTTINSPLHF.

This chain uses TRBV27 with TRBJ1-2; unclear D gene. Germline CDR1 and CDR2: MNHEY and SMNVEV (reference sequence). The CDR3 length is 15 residues. Trimming cost V 0 bases and J 1 base, with 9 bases left between them. DNA for the CDR3: TGTGCCAGCAGTTTATCTACCAGTCTTAACTATGGCTACACCTTC. Translated, it gives CASSLSTSLNYGYTF.

The chain links TRBV6-1 to TRBJ2-7; D uncertain. V was trimmed by 0 bases and J by 2 bases, leaving 5 bases between them. Germline V gene sequence: CDR1 MNHNS, CDR2 SASEGT. This CDR3 spans 13 amino acids. Here the CDR3 DNA reads TGTGCCAGCAGTGAAGCGGGGACCTACGAGCAGTACTTC. Amino acids: CASSEAGTYEQYF.

A single count supports this clone. The chain joins TRBV9 to TRBJ2-3; 13 bases line up with TRBD2. Trimming cost V 6 bases and J 4 bases; bases outside gene matches: 5. There are 15 residues in the CDR3. Germline-derived CDR1 and CDR2 are SGDLS and YYNGEE. The CDR3 here is CASTPGLAGPDTQYF. DNA of the CDR3: TGTGCCAGCACCCCGGGACTAGCGGGGCCAGATACGCAGTATTTT.

CDR3 sequence reads: CASSTRSYEQYF. CDR3 coding DNA: TGTGCCAGTAGTACACGCTCCTACGAGCAGTACTTC. The J gene is TRBJ2-7, the V gene TRBV19; D not resolved. Germline CDR1 LNHDA, CDR2 SQIVND (reference sequence). The CDR3 runs 12 residues. Trimming removed 4 bases at V and 0 bases at J, with 4 bases between.

The chain joins TRBV30 to TRBJ1-1; D uncertain. Trimming pared 2 bases from V and 0 bases from J, leaving 1 base between. The CDR3 covers 11 residues. The germline gives CDR1 GTSNPN, CDR2 SVGIG (reference sequence). Here the CDR3 DNA reads TGTGCCTGGAGTTTGAACACTGAAGCTTTCTTT. Protein product: CAWSLNTEAFF. The full variable domain, with the rest looked up from reference TRBV30 and TRBJ1-1, is SQTIHQWPATLVQPVGSPLSLECTVEGTSNPNLYWYRQAAGRGLQLLFYSVGIGQISSEVPQNLSASRPQDRQFILSSKKLLLSDSGFYLCAWSLNTEAFFGQGTRLTVV.

The chain is built from TRBV6-5 and TRBJ1-2; D gene unclear. Trimming left V 6 bases short and J 8 bases short, with 13 bases between. The CDR3 is 12 residues long. Germline lookup yields CDR1 MNHEY and CDR2 SVGAGI. This chain's CDR3 is CASSQAEGGYTF. The CDR3, as DNA: TGTGCCAGCAGCCAGGCAGAGGGAGGCTACACCTTC.

The V call is TRBV4-2, the J call TRBJ1-6; D is unclear. Germline V gene sequence: CDR1 LGHNA, CDR2 YNFKEQ. Trimming shortened V by 1 base and J by 6 bases, and 19 bases separated the two germline ends. This CDR3 has 18 amino acids. CDR3 in amino acids: CASSQAALRAGGNSPLHF. In nucleotides, the CDR3 is TGTGCCAGCAGCCAAGCCGCTTTGAGGGCGGGTGGTAATTCACCCCTCCACTTT.